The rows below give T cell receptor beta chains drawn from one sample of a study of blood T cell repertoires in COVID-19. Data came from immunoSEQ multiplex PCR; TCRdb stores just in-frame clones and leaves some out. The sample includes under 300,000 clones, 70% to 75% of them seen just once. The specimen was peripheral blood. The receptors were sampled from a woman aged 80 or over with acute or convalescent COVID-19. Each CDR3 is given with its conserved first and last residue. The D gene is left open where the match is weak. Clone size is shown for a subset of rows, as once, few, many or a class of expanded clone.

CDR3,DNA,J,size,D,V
CASSLGDRAGQPQHF,TGTGCCAGCAGCTTAGGGGACAGGGCCGGTCAGCCCCAGCATTTT,TRBJ1-5,.,TRBD1,TRBV7-2
CASSPDRGGETQYF,TGTGCCAGCAGCCCGGACAGGGGAGGCGAGACCCAGTACTTC,TRBJ2-5,.,TRBD1,TRBV3-1/TRBV3-2
CASSLTGDTEAFF,TGCGCCAGCAGTCTAACAGGGGACACTGAAGCTTTCTTT,TRBJ1-1,many,TRBD1,TRBV10-1
CASSIGEGQTQYF,TGTGCCAGTAGTATAGGGGAGGGTCAGACCCAGTACTTC,TRBJ2-5,.,TRBD2,TRBV19
CASSVDPDTRGAFF,TGTGCCAGCAGCGTAGACCCGGACACCCGAGGAGCTTTCTTT,TRBJ1-1,.,.,TRBV9
CSVPPTRNTDTQYF,TGCAGCGTGCCCCCGACTAGGAACACAGATACGCAGTATTTT,TRBJ2-3,.,.,TRBV29-1
CASSEGQSSGNTIYF,TGTGCCAGCAGTGAAGGACAGAGCTCTGGAAACACCATATATTTT,TRBJ1-3,few,.,TRBV2
CASSQEARNYGYTF,TGTGCCAGCAGCCAAGAGGCCAGGAACTATGGCTACACCTTC,TRBJ1-2,.,.,TRBV14
CATSRGDRVGYTF,TGTGCCACCAGCAGAGGGGACAGGGTTGGCTACACCTTC,TRBJ1-2,.,TRBD1,TRBV15
CASSRLAVGPGTQYF,TGTGCCAGCAGCAGGCTAGCGGTGGGTCCCGGGACCCAGTACTTC,TRBJ2-5,.,TRBD2,TRBV6-2/TRBV6-3
CATSTGGSYEQYF,TGTGCCACCAGTACAGGGGGATCCTACGAGCAGTACTTC,TRBJ2-7,few,TRBD1,TRBV24-1
CASRIPGQDYYSNQPQHF,TGTGCCAGCAGAATCCCGGGACAGGACTATTATAGCAATCAGCCCCAGCATTTT,TRBJ1-5,.,TRBD1,TRBV6-4
CASKRGTGAGYTF,TGTGCCAGCAAACGGGGGACAGGGGCAGGCTACACCTTC,TRBJ1-2,.,TRBD1,TRBV6-5
CASSLTTGTGNPNQPQHF,TGTGCCAGCTCACTTACAACCGGGACAGGGAACCCCAATCAGCCCCAGCATTTT,TRBJ1-5,.,TRBD1,TRBV18
CASSLVGAPYEQYF,TGCGCCAGCAGCTTGGTTGGGGCGCCATACGAGCAGTACTTC,TRBJ2-7,.,.,TRBV5-1
CASSDQIAVSTDTQYF,TGTGCCAGCAGTGATCAAATAGCGGTTAGCACAGATACGCAGTATTTT,TRBJ2-3,.,.,TRBV6-1
CASSPTVQETQYF,TGTGCCAGCTCACCCACAGTCCAAGAGACCCAGTACTTC,TRBJ2-5,.,.,TRBV18
CASSLQTGGADTQYF,TGTGCCAGCAGCCTACAGACAGGGGGCGCAGATACGCAGTATTTT,TRBJ2-3,.,TRBD1,TRBV9
CASSKRGGNTEAFF,TGTGCCAGCAGTAAACGAGGGGGGAACACTGAAGCTTTCTTT,TRBJ1-1,.,.,TRBV6-5
CAISEVWGGNQPQHF,TGTGCCATCAGTGAGGTGTGGGGAGGCAATCAGCCCCAGCATTTT,TRBJ1-5,.,.,TRBV10-3
CASSESLTEAFF,TGTGCCAGCAGTGAGTCCCTGACTGAAGCTTTCTTT,TRBJ1-1,.,.,TRBV6-1
CASSERDRVNTEAFF,TGTGCCAGCAGTGAGCGGGACAGGGTTAACACTGAAGCTTTCTTT,TRBJ1-1,.,TRBD1,TRBV2
CASSPMTLIGGYEQYF,TGTGCCAGCAGCCCCATGACCCTGATAGGGGGCTACGAGCAGTACTTC,TRBJ2-7,.,.,TRBV7-9
CASSYLPSGEINEQFF,TGCGCCAGCAGCTACTTGCCGAGCGGTGAAATCAATGAGCAGTTCTTC,TRBJ2-1,.,.,TRBV5-1
CASSRDWSDEQFF,TGTGCCAGCAGCCGGGACTGGTCCGATGAGCAGTTCTTC,TRBJ2-1,.,.,TRBV5-4
CASGPRDDEQYF,TGTGCCAGCGGCCCGCGGGACGACGAGCAGTACTTC,TRBJ2-7,.,.,TRBV2
CASSLDSLNTEAFF,TGTGCCAGCAGCCTTGACAGTTTGAACACTGAAGCTTTCTTT,TRBJ1-1,.,.,TRBV6-5
CASSQSSGAIYGYTF,TGTGCCAGCTCACAGAGCTCAGGGGCTATCTATGGCTACACCTTC,TRBJ1-2,.,.,TRBV18
CASSALQGAQAGNF,TGTGCCAGCAGTGCTCTACAGGGGGCCCAAGCAGGAAACTTC,TRBJ2-7,.,TRBD1,TRBV2
CASSLVMLGPAFF,TGTGCCAGCAGTTTAGTTATGCTGGGGCCGGCTTTCTTT,TRBJ1-1,few,.,TRBV28
CASSVGGQYLQYF,TGTGCCAGCAGCGTAGGAGGTCAATACCTGCAGTATTTT,TRBJ2-3,.,.,TRBV9
CASSPQGLAMETQYF,TGTGCCAGTAGTCCCCAGGGACTAGCGATGGAGACCCAGTACTTC,TRBJ2-5,.,TRBD2,TRBV19
CASSEFRDPSYEQYF,TGTGCCAGCAGTGAGTTCAGGGATCCCTCCTACGAGCAGTACTTC,TRBJ2-7,.,.,TRBV2
CASSPWGAGAYEQYF,TGTGCCAGCAGCCCCTGGGGAGCGGGAGCCTACGAGCAGTACTTC,TRBJ2-7,.,TRBD2,TRBV3-1/TRBV3-2
CASSPQGVNYGYTF,TGTGCCAGCAGCCCACAGGGAGTTAACTATGGCTACACCTTC,TRBJ1-2,.,.,TRBV5-6
CASSFQAGTGAYEQYF,TGTGCCAGCAGCTTTCAAGCCGGGACAGGGGCCTACGAGCAGTACTTC,TRBJ2-7,.,TRBD1,TRBV7-9
CASSPKLRGTEAFF,TGTGCCAGCAGCCCTAAATTGCGGGGGACTGAAGCTTTCTTT,TRBJ1-1,.,.,TRBV5-6
CASSLVGLADYYEQYF,TGTGCCAGCAGCTTAGTGGGACTAGCGGATTACTACGAGCAGTACTTC,TRBJ2-7,.,TRBD2,TRBV7-8
CASRQGNYGYTF,TGTGCCAGCAGACAGGGCAACTATGGCTACACCTTC,TRBJ1-2,once,.,TRBV25-1
CASSYSRGGYGYTF,TGTGCCAGCAGTTACTCGAGGGGAGGGTATGGCTACACCTTC,TRBJ1-2,.,.,TRBV6-6
CASTQLGGNGYGYTF,TGTGCCAGCACCCAGCTTGGGGGGAACGGCTATGGCTACACCTTC,TRBJ1-2,.,.,TRBV27
CASSLQWTGAGTEAFF,TGCGCCAGCAGCTTACAATGGACAGGGGCCGGCACTGAAGCTTTCTTT,TRBJ1-1,.,TRBD1,TRBV5-1
CASRRHRGGNYGYTF,TGTGCCAGCAGGCGGCACAGGGGCGGGAACTATGGCTACACCTTC,TRBJ1-2,.,TRBD1,TRBV2
CASSTKRGGVGYTF,TGTGCCAGCAGCACGAAGCGGGGAGGGGTCGGCTACACCTTC,TRBJ1-2,.,.,TRBV5-4
CATSRDGAYGYTF,TGTGCCACCAGCAGAGATGGAGCCTATGGCTACACCTTC,TRBJ1-2,.,.,TRBV15
CAAWGDWAKNIQYF,TGTGCAGCATGGGGGGATTGGGCCAAGAACATTCAGTACTTC,TRBJ2-4,once,.,TRBV15
CASSFRGTDTQYF,TGTGCCAGCAGTTTTAGAGGGACAGATACGCAGTATTTT,TRBJ2-3,.,.,TRBV27
CAWSQTGVNEKLFF,TGTGCCTGGAGCCAGACAGGGGTTAATGAAAAACTGTTTTTT,TRBJ1-4,.,TRBD1,TRBV30
CASRQGDRNTEAFF,TGTGCCAGCAGACAGGGGGACCGTAACACTGAAGCTTTCTTT,TRBJ1-1,few,TRBD1,TRBV5-4
CASSLAEGPQFF,TGCGCCAGCAGCTTGGCCGAGGGTCCGCAGTTCTTC,TRBJ2-1,.,.,TRBV5-1
CASSTRQGSSPLHF,TGTGCCAGCAGCACCCGACAGGGGAGTTCACCCCTCCACTTT,TRBJ1-6,.,TRBD1,TRBV3-1/TRBV3-2
CASSLTGNEKLFF,TGTGCCAGCAGTTTGACAGGGAACGAAAAACTGTTTTTT,TRBJ1-4,.,TRBD1,TRBV12-3/TRBV12-4
CASSVAEGGELFF,TGTGCCAGCAGCGTAGCTGAGGGCGGGGAGCTGTTTTTT,TRBJ2-2,.,.,TRBV9
CASSLSGVIYNEQFF,TGTGCCAGCTCACTGTCGGGGGTTATCTACAATGAGCAGTTCTTC,TRBJ2-1,.,.,TRBV18
CASSGTNEKLFF,TGTGCCAGCTCGGGAACAAATGAAAAACTGTTTTTT,TRBJ1-4,.,.,TRBV5-4
CASSQGQALSGNTIYF,TGTGCCAGCAGCCAAGGACAGGCTCTCTCTGGAAACACCATATATTTT,TRBJ1-3,.,.,TRBV14
CASSPTGMKTEAFF,TGTGCCAGCAGCCCGACAGGTATGAAAACTGAAGCTTTCTTT,TRBJ1-1,.,.,TRBV7-3
CASSLQGEPYSNQPQHF,TGTGCCAGCAGTCTACAGGGGGAACCCTATAGCAATCAGCCCCAGCATTTT,TRBJ1-5,.,TRBD1,TRBV6-6
CASSLVGTYGYTF,TGTGCCAGCAGCTTAGTAGGGACATATGGCTACACCTTC,TRBJ1-2,.,.,TRBV7-9